The present T cell receptor (beta chain) was sequenced within a study of T cell responses to AZD1222 COVID-19 vaccine. Regarding the study as a whole: Clonal diversity was possibly underestimated; the donors were predominantly white British and more often female. It was only after the peak T cell response that any repertoires were sampled. Spike-specific TCR breadth and depth rose after two AZD1222 doses. Baseline seropositivity occurred in only a handful of AZD1222 recipients.

Repertoires were generated with immunoSEQ multiplex PCR, while TCRdb's copy carries only in-frame clones and drops some. The sample includes 200,000 to 250,000 clones, less than 95% of them seen just once. Comment on this clone: Its antigen is not known.

J was trimmed by 4 bases and V by 4 bases; bases with no gene match: 9. This CDR3 is 15 amino acids long. In germline, CDR1 is MDHEN, CDR2 SYDVKM. This chain links TRBV28 with TRBJ1-2; 7 bases align to TRBD1. The TCR originated in an adult who received the MenACWY meningococcal vaccine as a control. The sequenced sample was peripheral blood, obtained 28 days after the second dose of the MenACWY control vaccine. CDR3 DNA sequence: TGTGCCAGCAGTTCCGGCTCGACAGGGCGCTATGGCTACACCTTC. Its protein product is CASSSGSTGRYGYTF.